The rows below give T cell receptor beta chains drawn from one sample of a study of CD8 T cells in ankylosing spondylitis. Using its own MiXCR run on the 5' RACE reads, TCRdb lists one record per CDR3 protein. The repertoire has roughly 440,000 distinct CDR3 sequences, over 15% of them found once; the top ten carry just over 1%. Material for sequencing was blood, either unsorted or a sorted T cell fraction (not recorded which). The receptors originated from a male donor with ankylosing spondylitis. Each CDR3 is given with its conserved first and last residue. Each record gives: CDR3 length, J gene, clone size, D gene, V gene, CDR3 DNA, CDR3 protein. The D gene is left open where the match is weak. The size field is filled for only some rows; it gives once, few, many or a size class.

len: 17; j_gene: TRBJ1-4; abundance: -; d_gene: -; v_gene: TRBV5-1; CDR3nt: TGCGCCAGCAGCTTAGACCCGCTCCTAAGAACTAATGAAAAACTGTTTTTT; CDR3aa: CASSLDPLLRTNEKLFF
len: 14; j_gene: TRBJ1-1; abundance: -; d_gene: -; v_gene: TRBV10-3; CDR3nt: TGTGCCATCCGGGACTTCCAAATGAACACTGAAGCTTTCTTT; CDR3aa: CAIRDFQMNTEAFF
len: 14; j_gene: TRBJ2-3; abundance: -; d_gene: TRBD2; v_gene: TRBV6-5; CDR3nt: TGTGCCAGCAGTTGGGGACTAGCAGGGGATACGCAGTATTTT; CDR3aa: CASSWGLAGDTQYF
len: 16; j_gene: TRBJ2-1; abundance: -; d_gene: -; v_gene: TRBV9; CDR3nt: TGTGCCAGCAGCGTAGAGTCCCAAGGGCTCTTCAATGAGCAGTTCTTC; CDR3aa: CASSVESQGLFNEQFF
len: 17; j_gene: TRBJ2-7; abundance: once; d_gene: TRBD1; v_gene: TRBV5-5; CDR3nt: TGTGCCAGCAGCTCTCTATCGACAGGGAACCTTTACTACGAGCAGTACTTC; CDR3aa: CASSSLSTGNLYYEQYF
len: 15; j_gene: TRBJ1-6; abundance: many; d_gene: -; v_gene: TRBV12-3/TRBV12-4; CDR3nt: TGTGCCAGCAGTGGCAGCGGGACGAGGGATTCACCCCTCCACTTT; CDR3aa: CASSGSGTRDSPLHF
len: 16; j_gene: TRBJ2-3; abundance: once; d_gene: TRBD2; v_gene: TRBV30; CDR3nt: TGTGCCTGGAGGCACGGGGGGGCCCCCAGGGCAGATACGCAGTATTTT; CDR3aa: CAWRHGGAPRADTQYF
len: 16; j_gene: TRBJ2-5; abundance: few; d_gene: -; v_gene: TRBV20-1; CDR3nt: TGCAGTGCTAGAGAGAGCCTGGCTCGGGGCCAAGAGACCCAGTACTTC; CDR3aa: CSARESLARGQETQYF
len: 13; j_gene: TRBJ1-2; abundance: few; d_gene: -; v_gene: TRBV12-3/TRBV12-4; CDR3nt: TGTGCCAGCACGCAGCAATCCTACTATGGCTACACCTTC; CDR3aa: CASTQQSYYGYTF
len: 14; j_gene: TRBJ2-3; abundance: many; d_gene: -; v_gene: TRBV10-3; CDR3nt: TGTGCCATCAGCGGACAGCACGGCACAGATACGCAGTATTTT; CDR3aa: CAISGQHGTDTQYF
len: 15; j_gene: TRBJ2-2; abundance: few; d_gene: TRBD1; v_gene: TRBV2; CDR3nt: TGTGCCAGCAGGGGGACAGGGGTTTTTCACGGGGAGCTGTTTTTT; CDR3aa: CASRGTGVFHGELFF
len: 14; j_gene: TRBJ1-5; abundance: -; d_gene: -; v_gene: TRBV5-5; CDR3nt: TGTGCCAGCAGCTTGGCCTGGGGAGTACAGCCCCAGCATTTT; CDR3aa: CASSLAWGVQPQHF
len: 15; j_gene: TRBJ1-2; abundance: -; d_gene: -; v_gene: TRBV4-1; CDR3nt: TGCGCCAGCAGCCAAGAGGGGGCCCGGCCCTACGGCTACACCTTC; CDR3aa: CASSQEGARPYGYTF
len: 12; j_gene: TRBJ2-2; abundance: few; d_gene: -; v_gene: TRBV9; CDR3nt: TGTGCCAGCAGCGTAGTGGTCGGGGAGCTGTTTTTT; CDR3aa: CASSVVVGELFF
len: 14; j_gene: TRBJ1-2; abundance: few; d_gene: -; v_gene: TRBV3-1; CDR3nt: TGTGCCAGCAGCCAACGGACGGAGGTCGGTGGCTACACCTTC; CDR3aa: CASSQRTEVGGYTF
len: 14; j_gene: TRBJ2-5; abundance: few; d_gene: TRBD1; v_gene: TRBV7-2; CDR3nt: TGTGCCAGCAGCTTAGGGACAGGGATAGAGACCCAGTACTTC; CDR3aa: CASSLGTGIETQYF
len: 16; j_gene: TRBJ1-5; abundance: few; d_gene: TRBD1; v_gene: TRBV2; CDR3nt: TGTGCCAGCTGTACCGGGACAGCCAAAAGCAATCAGCCCCAGCATTTT; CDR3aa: CASCTGTAKSNQPQHF
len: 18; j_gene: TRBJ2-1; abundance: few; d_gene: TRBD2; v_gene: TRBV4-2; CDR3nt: TGTGCCAGCAGCCAAGGGACTAGCGGGGGGTTCGCCTACAATGAGCAGTTCTTC; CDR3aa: CASSQGTSGGFAYNEQFF
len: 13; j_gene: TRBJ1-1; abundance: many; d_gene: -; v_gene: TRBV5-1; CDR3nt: TGCGCCAGCAGCTTGGGGGATCACACTGAAGCTTTCTTT; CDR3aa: CASSLGDHTEAFF
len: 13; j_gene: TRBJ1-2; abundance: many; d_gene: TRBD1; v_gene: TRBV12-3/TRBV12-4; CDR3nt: TGTGCCAGCAGTTTGGGGACAGGGGTTGGCTACACCTTC; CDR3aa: CASSLGTGVGYTF
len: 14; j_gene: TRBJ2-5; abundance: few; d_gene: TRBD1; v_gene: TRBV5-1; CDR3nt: TGCGCCAGCAGCTTGGGGGACAGTGGTGGGACCCAGTACTTC; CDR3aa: CASSLGDSGGTQYF
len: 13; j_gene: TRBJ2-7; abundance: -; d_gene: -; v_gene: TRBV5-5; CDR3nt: TGTGCCAGCAGCTTGCCCGGGGCCGAAGAGCAGTACTTC; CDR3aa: CASSLPGAEEQYF
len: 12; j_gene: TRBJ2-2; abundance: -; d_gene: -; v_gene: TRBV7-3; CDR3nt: TGTGCCAGCAGCCACCTACCCGGGGAGCTGTTTTTT; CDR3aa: CASSHLPGELFF